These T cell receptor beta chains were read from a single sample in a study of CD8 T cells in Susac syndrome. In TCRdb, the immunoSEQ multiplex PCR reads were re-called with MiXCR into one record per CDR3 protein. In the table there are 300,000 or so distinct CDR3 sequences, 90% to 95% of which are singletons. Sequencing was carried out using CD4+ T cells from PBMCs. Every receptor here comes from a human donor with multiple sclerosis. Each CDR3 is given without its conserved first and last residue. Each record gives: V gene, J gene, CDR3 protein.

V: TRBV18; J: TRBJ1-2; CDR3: ASSPPNEGPYGYT
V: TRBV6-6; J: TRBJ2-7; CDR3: ASSYWGQRYEQY
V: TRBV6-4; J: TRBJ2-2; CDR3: ASSPDRVAGELF
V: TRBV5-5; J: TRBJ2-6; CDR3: ASSWPVTGSGANVLT
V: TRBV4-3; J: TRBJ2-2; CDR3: ASSAFTGDAGTGELF
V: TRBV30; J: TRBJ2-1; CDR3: AWSRASGRSYNEQF
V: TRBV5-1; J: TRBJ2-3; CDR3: ASRGGGSAVTDTQY
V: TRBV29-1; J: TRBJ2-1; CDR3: SVELRTGLKNEQF
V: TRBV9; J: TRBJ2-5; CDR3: ASSANPGHRETQY
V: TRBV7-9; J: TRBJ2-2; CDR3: ASSLMGYMTGELF
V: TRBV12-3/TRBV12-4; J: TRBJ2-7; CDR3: ASSSAGGISYEQY